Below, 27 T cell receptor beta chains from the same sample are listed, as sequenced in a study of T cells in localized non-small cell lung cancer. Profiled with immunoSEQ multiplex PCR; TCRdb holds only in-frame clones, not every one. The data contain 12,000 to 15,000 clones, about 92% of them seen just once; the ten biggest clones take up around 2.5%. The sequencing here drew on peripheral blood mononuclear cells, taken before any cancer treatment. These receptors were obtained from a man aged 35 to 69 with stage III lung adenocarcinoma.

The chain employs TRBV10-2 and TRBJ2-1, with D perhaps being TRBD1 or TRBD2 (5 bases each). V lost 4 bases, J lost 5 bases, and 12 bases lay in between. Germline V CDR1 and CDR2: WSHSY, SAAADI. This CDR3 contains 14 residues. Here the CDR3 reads CASSGGGSDNEQFF. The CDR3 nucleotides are TGCGCCAGCAGTGGGGGCGGGTCCGACAATGAGCAGTTCTTC.

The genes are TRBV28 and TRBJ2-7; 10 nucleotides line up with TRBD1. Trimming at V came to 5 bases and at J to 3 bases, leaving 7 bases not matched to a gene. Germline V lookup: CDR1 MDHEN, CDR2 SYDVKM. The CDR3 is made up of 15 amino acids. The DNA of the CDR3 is TGTGCCAGCAGTGGACAGGGGGGATTTTTCTACGAGCAGTACTTC. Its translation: CASSGQGGFFYEQYF.

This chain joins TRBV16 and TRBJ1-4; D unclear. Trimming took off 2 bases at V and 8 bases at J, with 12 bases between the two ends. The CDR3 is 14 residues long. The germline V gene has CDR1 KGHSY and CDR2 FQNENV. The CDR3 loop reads CASSQPLLGEKLFF. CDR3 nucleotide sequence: TGTGCCAGCAGCCAACCTCTCCTTGGGGAAAAACTGTTTTTT.

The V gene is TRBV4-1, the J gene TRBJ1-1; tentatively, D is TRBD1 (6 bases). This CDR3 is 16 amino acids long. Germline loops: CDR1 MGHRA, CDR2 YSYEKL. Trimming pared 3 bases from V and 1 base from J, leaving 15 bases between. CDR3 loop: CASSQRTLGGNTEAFF. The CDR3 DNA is TGCGCCAGCAGCCAGAGAACGTTAGGGGGGAACACTGAAGCTTTCTTT.

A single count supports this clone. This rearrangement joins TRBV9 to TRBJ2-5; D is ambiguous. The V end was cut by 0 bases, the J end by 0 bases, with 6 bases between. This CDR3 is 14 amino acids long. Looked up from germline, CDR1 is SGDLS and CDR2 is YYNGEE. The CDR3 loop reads CASSVAVNQETQYF. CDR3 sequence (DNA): TGTGCCAGCAGCGTAGCGGTTAACCAAGAGACCCAGTACTTC.

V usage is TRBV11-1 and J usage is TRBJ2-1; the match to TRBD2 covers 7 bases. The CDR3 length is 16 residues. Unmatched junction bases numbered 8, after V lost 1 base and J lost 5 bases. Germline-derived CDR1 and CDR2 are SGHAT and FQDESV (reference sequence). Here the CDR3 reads CASSLGYGGRHNEQFF. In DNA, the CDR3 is TGTGCCAGCAGCTTAGGATACGGCGGGAGACACAATGAGCAGTTCTTC.

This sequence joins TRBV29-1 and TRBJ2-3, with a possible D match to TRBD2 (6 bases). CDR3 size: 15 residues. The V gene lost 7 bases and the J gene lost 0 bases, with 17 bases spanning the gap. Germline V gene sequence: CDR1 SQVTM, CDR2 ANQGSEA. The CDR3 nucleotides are TGCAGCGCCCTCCCCACAGGACTAAGCACAGATACGCAGTATTTT. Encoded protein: CSALPTGLSTDTQYF.

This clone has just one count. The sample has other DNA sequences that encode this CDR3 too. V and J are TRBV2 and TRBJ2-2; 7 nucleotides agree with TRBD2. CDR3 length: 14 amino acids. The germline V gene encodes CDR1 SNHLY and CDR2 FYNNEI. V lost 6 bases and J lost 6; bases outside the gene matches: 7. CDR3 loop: CASRGGISAGELFF. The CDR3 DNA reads TGTGCCAGCAGGGGAGGGATCAGCGCCGGGGAGCTGTTTTTT.

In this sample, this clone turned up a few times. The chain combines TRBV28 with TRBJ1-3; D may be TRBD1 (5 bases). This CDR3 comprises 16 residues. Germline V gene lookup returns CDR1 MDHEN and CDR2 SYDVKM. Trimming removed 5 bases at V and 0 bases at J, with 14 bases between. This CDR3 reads CASSGGTFSSGNTIYF. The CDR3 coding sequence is TGTGCCAGCAGTGGAGGGACTTTTAGCTCTGGAAACACCATATATTTT.

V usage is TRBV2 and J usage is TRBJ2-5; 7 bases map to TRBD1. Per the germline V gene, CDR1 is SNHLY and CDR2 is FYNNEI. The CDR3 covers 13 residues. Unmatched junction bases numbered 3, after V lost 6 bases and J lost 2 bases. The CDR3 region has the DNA TGTGCCAGCAGCGGGACAGTTCAAGAGACCCAGTACTTC. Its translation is CASSGTVQETQYF.

The CDR3 DNA reads TGTGCCAGCATGAAGACTAGCGGTCTGTACAATGAGCAGTTCTTC. Its protein product is CASMKTSGLYNEQFF. The chain couples TRBV2 to TRBJ2-1; 9 bases map to TRBD2. V lost 7 bases, J lost 4 bases, and 8 bases stayed unmatched. Germline lookup yields CDR1 SNHLY and CDR2 FYNNEI. The CDR3 has 15 amino acids.

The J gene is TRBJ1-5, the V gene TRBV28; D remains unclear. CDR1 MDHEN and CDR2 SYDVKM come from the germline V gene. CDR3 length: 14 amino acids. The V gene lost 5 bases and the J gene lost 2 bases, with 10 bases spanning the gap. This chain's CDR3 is CASSPVSGNQPQHF. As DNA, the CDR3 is TGTGCCAGCAGTCCAGTGTCGGGCAATCAGCCCCAGCATTTT.

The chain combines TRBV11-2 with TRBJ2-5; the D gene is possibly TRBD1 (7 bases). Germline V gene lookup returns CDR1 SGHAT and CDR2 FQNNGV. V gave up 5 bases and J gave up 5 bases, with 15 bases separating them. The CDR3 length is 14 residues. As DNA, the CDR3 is TGTGCCAGCAGCCTGACAGGGAGGATGGAGACCCAGTACTTC. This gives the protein CASSLTGRMETQYF. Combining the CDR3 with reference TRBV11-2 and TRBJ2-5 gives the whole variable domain EAGVAQSPRYKIIEKRQSVAFWCNPISGHATLYWYQQILGQGPKLLIQFQNNGVVDDSQLPKDRFSAERLKGVDSTLKIQPAKLEDSAVYLCASSLTGRMETQYFGPGTRLLVL.

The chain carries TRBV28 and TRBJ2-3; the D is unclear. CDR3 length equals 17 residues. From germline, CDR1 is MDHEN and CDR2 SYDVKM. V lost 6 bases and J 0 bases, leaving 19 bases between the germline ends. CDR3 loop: CASRRSRLVSSTDTQYF. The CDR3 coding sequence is TGTGCCAGCAGGAGGAGTAGACTCGTATCTAGCACAGATACGCAGTATTTT.

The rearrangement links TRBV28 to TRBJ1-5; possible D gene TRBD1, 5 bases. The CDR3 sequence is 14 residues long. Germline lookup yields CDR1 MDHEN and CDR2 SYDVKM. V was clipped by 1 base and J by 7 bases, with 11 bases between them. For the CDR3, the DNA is TGTGCCAGCAGTTTATCCCCGGGGCGGCAGCCCCAGCATTTT. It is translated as CASSLSPGRQPQHF.

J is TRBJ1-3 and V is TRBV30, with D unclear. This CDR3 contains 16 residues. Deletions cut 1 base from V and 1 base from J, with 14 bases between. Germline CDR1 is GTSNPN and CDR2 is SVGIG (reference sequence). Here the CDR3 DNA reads TGTGCCTGGAGTGCTGCCCAGACAAGTTCTGGAAACACCATATATTTT. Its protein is CAWSAAQTSSGNTIYF.

CDR3 region: CASMKLAGVGGTGELFF. CDR3 DNA: TGTGCCAGCATGAAACTAGCGGGGGTAGGAGGGACCGGGGAGCTGTTTTTT. The V gene is TRBV7-9, the J gene TRBJ2-2, with TRBD2 matching 11 bases. The germline gives CDR1 SEHNR, CDR2 FQNEAQ (reference sequence). This CDR3 contains 17 residues. V lost 7 bases and J lost 5; bases outside the gene matches: 12.

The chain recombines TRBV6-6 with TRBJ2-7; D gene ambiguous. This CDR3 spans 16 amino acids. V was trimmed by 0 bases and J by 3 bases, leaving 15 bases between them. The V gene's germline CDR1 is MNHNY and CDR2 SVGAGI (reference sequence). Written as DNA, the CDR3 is TGTGCCAGCAGTTACTCGATTGTCTCTCAAGGCTACGAGCAGTACTTC. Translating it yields CASSYSIVSQGYEQYF.

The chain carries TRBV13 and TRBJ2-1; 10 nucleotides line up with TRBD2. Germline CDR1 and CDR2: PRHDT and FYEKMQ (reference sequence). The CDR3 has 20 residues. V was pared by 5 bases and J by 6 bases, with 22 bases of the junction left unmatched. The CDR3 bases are TGTGCCAGCAGCGGGGGGGACAGGCAATTAGCGGGAGGCAGGGCCAATGAGCAGTTCTTC. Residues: CASSGGDRQLAGGRANEQFF.

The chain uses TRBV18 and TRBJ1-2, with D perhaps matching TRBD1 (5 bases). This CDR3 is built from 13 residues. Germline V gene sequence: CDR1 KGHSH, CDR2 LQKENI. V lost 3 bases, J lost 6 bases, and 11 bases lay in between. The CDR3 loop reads CASSPGLYDGYTF. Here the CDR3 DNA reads TGTGCCAGCTCACCGGGGCTTTACGATGGCTACACCTTC.

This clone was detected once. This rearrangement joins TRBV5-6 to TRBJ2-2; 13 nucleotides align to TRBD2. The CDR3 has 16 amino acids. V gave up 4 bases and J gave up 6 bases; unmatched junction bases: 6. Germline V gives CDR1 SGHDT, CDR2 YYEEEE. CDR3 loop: CASSEGLAGSAGELFF. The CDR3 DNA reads TGTGCCAGCAGCGAGGGACTAGCGGGATCCGCCGGGGAGCTGTTTTTT.

In nucleotides, the CDR3 is TGTGCCAGCTCACTAGGGAGGGTTGACTACGAGCAGTACTTC. This gives the protein CASSLGRVDYEQYF. The V call is TRBV18, the J call TRBJ2-7; 7 nucleotides align to TRBD2. Germline CDR1 is KGHSH and CDR2 is LQKENI. The ends lost 4 bases at V and 3 bases at J; junction bases unmatched: 6. This CDR3 region has 14 residues.

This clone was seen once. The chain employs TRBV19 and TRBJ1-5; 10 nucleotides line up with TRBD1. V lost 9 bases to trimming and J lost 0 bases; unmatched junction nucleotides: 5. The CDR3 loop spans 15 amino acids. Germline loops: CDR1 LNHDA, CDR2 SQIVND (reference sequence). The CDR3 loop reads CASRDRGYSNQPQHF. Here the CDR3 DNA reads TGTGCCAGCCGGGACAGGGGTTATAGCAATCAGCCCCAGCATTTT.

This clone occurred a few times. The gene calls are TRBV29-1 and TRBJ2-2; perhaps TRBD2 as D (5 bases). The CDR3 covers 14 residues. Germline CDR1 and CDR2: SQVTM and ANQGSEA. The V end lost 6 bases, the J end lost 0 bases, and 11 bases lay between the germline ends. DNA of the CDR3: TGCAGCGTCCGGAGGAGGACGAACACCGGGGAGCTGTTTTTT. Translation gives CSVRRRTNTGELFF.

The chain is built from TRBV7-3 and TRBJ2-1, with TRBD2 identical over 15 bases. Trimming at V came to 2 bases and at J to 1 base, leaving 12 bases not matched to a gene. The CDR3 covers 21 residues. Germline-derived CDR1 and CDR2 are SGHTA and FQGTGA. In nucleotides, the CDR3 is TGTGCCAGCAGCTTAGCTGGGACTAGCGGGAGGTTGGGAAGTTCCTACAATGAGCAGTTCTTC. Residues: CASSLAGTSGRLGSSYNEQFF.

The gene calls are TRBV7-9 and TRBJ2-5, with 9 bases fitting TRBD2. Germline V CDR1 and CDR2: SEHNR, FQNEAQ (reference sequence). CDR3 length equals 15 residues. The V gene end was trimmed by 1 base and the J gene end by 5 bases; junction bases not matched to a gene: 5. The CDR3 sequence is CASSLVAGVGETQYF. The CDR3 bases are TGTGCCAGCAGCTTAGTAGCGGGAGTAGGGGAGACCCAGTACTTC.

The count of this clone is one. CDR3 residues: CASSRVGADNQPQHF. In nucleotides, the CDR3 is TGTGCCAGTAGCCGGGTAGGCGCGGACAATCAGCCCCAGCATTTT. The V gene is TRBV19, the J gene TRBJ1-5; D gene ambiguous. The CDR3 is 15 residues long. Germline V gene data show CDR1 as LNHDA and CDR2 as SQIVND (reference sequence). V lost 6 bases and J lost 3, with 15 bases in between.